Listed below are T cell receptor beta chains from one sample, sequenced in a study of cytomegalovirus exposure and HLA in healthy donors. TCRdb's table, derived via immunoSEQ multiplex PCR, lists solely in-frame clones and lacks some. The sample lists 250,000 or so clones; around 89% were seen once. The material sequenced was PBMCs. The receptors come from a woman under 30 in good health and CMV-seronegative. Both conserved end residues are part of each CDR3. A D gene is named only where the DNA matches it firmly. Where a row states a size, it is once, few, many or the class of an expanded clone; other rows omit it.

>TRBV6-5|TRBJ2-7|-|16|TRBD2
TGTGCCAGCAGTTACTCGAAGGGCGGGGGGGCCTACGAGCAGTACTTC
CASSYSKGGGAYEQYF
>TRBV5-4|TRBJ2-2|once|14|-
TGTGCCAGCAGCATGGCAGGCTACACCGGGGAGCTGTTTTTT
CASSMAGYTGELFF
>TRBV28|TRBJ2-7|-|14|TRBD1
TGTGCCAGCAGTCCCCCGGGACAGTCCTACGAGCAGTACTTC
CASSPPGQSYEQYF
>TRBV19|TRBJ1-1|-|17|-
TGTGCCAGTAGTATAGATGGGGAGGGGCCGCTGAACACTGAAGCTTTCTTT
CASSIDGEGPLNTEAFF
>TRBV2|TRBJ2-5|-|14|-
TGTGCCAGCAGTGAACCCAGGCAGGGGGGGACCCAGTACTTC
CASSEPRQGGTQYF
>TRBV5-4|TRBJ1-2|-|16|-
TGTGCCAGCAGCCCGGGGGCGGGGGCCATTTTCTATGGCTACACCTTC
CASSPGAGAIFYGYTF
>TRBV7-9|TRBJ2-5|-|13|-
TGTGCCAGCAGCCGGGAAGGGTATGAGACCCAGTACTTC
CASSREGYETQYF
>TRBV9|TRBJ2-2|-|15|TRBD1
TGTGCCAGCAGCCTGGGGACAGAGTCCACCGGGGAGCTGTTTTTT
CASSLGTESTGELFF
>TRBV11-2|TRBJ2-1|-|14|-
TGTGCCAGCATCAGACCGGGACTTAACAATGAGCAGTTCTTC
CASIRPGLNNEQFF
>TRBV28|TRBJ2-1|-|13|TRBD1
TGTGCCAGCAGGGAAACAGGGGGCACTGAGCAGTTCTTC
CASRETGGTEQFF
>TRBV5-4|TRBJ2-1|-|13|-
TGTGCCAGCAGCTTGGATAGTGGCAATGAGCAGTTCTTC
CASSLDSGNEQFF